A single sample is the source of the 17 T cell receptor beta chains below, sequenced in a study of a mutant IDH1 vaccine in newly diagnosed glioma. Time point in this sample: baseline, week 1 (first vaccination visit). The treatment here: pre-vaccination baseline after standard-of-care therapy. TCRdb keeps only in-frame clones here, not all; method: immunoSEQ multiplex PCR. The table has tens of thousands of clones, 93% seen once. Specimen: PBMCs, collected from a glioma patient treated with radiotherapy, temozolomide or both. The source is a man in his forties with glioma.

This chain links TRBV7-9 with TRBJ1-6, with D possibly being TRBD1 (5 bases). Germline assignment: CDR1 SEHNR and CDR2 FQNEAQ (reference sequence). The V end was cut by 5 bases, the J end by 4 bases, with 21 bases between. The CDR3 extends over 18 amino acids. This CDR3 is CASSPPPGTTMYNSPLHF. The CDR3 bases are TGTGCCAGCAGCCCTCCACCTGGGACGACAATGTATAATTCACCCCTCCACTTT.

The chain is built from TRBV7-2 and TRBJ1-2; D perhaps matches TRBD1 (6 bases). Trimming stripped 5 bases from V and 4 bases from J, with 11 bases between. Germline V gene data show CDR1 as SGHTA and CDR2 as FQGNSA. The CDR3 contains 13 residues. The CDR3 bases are TGTGCCAGCAGCCCAAGGGGGGGCTATGGCTACACCTTC. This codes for CASSPRGGYGYTF.

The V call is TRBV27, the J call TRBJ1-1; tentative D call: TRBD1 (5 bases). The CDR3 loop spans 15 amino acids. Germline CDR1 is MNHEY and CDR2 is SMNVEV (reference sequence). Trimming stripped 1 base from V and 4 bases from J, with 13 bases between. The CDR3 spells CASSLYPGRGTEAFF. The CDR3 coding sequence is TGTGCCAGCAGTTTATATCCAGGGAGGGGCACTGAAGCTTTCTTT.

The CDR3 region has the DNA TGTGCCAGTAGTATCAGTAGCGGGGGGGCATCTGAGCAGTTCTTC. As protein: CASSISSGGASEQFF. The gene calls are TRBV19 and TRBJ2-1; 11 bases map to TRBD2. The germline V gene has CDR1 LNHDA and CDR2 SQIVND (reference sequence). After removal of 3 bases from V and 9 bases from J, the junction contained 7 bases not matched to a gene. The length of the CDR3 is 15 residues.

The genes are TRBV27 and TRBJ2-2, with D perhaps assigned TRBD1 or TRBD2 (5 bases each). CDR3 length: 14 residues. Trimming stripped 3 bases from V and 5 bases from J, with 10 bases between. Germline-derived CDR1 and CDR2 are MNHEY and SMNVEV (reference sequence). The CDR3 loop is CASSFWGWTGELFF. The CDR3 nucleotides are TGTGCCAGCAGTTTTTGGGGGTGGACCGGGGAGCTGTTTTTT.

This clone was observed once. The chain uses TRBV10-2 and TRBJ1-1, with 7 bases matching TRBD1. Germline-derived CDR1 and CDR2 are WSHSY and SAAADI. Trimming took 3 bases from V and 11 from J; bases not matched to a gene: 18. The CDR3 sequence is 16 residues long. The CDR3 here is CASSDPGGIESRGAFF. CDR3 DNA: TGCGCCAGCAGTGATCCCGGCGGGATAGAAAGCAGGGGGGCTTTCTTT.

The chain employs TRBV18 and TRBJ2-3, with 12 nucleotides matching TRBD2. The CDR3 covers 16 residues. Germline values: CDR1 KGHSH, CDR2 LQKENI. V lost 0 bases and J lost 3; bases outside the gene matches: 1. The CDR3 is CASSPPGLAGTDTQYF. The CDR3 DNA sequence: TGTGCCAGCTCACCACCCGGACTAGCGGGGACAGATACGCAGTATTTT.

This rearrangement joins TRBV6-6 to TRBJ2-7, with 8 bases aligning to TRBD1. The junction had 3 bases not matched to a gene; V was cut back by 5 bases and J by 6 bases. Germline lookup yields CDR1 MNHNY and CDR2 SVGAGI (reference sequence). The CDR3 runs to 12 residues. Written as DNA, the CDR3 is TGTGCCAGCAGTCCTACAGGGGGCGAGCAGTACTTC. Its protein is CASSPTGGEQYF.

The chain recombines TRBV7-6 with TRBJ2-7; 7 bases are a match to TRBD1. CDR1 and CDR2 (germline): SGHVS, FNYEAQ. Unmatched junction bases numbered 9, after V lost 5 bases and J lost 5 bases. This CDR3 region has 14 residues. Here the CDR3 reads CASSPMTGMDEQYF. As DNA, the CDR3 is TGTGCCAGCAGCCCAATGACAGGGATGGACGAGCAGTACTTC. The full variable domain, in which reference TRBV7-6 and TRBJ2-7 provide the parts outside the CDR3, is GAGVSQSPRYKVTKRGQDVALRCDPISGHVSLYWYRQALGQGPEFLTYFNYEAQQDKSGLPNDRFSAERPEGSISTLTIQRTEQRDSAMYRCASSPMTGMDEQYFGPGTRLTVT.

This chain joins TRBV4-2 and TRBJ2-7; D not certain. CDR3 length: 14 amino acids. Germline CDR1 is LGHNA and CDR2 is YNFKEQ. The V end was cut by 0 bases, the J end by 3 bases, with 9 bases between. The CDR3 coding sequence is TGTGCCAGCAGCCAAGATAAGTCGATCTACGAGCAGTACTTC. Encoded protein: CASSQDKSIYEQYF.

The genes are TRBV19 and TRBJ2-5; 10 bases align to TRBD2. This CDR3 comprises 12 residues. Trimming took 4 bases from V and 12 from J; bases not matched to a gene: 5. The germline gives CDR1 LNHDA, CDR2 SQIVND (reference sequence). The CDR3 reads CASSNKAGGKYF. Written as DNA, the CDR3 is TGTGCCAGTAGTAATAAAGCGGGGGGGAAGTACTTC.

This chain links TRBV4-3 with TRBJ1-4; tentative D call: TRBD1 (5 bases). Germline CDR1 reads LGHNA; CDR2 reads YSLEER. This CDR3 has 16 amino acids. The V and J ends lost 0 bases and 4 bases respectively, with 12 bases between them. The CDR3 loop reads CASSQEPGQYNEKLFF. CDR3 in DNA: TGCGCCAGCAGCCAAGAACCGGGGCAGTATAATGAAAAACTGTTTTTT.

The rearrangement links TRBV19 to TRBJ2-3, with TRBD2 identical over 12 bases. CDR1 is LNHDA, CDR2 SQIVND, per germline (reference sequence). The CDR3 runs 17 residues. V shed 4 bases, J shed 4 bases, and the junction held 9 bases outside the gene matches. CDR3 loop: CASSKRLAGVGADTQYF. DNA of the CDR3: TGTGCCAGTAGTAAGAGACTAGCGGGAGTGGGGGCAGATACGCAGTATTTT.

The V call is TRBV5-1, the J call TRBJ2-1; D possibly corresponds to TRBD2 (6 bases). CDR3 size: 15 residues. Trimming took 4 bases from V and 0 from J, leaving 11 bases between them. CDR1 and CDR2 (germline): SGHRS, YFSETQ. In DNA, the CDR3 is TGCGCCAGCAGCACCGGGGACTCCTCCTACAATGAGCAGTTCTTC. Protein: CASSTGDSSYNEQFF.

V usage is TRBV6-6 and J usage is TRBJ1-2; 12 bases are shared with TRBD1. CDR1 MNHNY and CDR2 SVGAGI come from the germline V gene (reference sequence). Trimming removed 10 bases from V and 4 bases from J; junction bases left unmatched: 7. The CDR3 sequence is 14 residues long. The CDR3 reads CANSGTGGSYGYTF. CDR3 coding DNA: TGTGCCAACTCAGGGACAGGGGGCAGCTATGGCTACACCTTC.

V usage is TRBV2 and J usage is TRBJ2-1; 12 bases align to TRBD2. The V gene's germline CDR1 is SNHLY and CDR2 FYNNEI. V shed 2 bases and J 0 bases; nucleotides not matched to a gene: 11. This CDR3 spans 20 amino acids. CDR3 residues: CASSESRLRLAGDSYNEQFF. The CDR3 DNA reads TGTGCCAGCAGTGAATCCCGGCTACGACTAGCGGGGGACTCCTACAATGAGCAGTTCTTC.

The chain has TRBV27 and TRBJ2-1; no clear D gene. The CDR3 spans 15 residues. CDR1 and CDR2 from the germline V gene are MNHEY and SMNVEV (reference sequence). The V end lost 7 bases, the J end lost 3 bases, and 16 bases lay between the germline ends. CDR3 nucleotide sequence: TGTGCCAGCACCCAGAGGCCTCCCGGCTACAATGAGCAGTTCTTC. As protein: CASTQRPPGYNEQFF.